Listed below are T cell receptor beta chains from one sample, sequenced in a study of beta chain features in type 1 diabetes. Assay: immunoSEQ multiplex PCR; the TCRdb copy retains only in-frame clones and omits some. The repertoire holds roughly 150,000 clones, roughly 60% seen once, with approximately 0.09% in the top ten. The sequenced sample was naive CD4+ T cells from blood. The receptors were sampled from a man aged 25-45 years with type 1 diabetes. Each CDR3 is given with its conserved first and last residue. Each record gives: clone size, D gene, V gene, J gene, CDR3 DNA, CDR3 protein. A D gene is named only where the DNA matches it firmly. Rows may omit the clone size; those that give it use once, few, many or a size class.

.	TRBD1	TRBV18	TRBJ2-5	TGTGCCAGCTCACGACAGGGGGCGCGAGAGACCCAGTACTTC	CASSRQGARETQYF
.	.	TRBV25-1	TRBJ2-3	TGTGCCAGCAGTAAGATGGCGGAAGACACAGATACGCAGTATTTT	CASSKMAEDTDTQYF
few	TRBD2	TRBV7-9	TRBJ2-4	TGTGCCAGCAGCTTAGTGGCGCTAGCGGGGATTGCGTACTTC	CASSLVALAGIAYF
.	.	TRBV7-2	TRBJ2-7	TGTGCCAGCAGCCGTCCTGGTTACGAGCAGTACTTC	CASSRPGYEQYF
.	.	TRBV18	TRBJ2-7	TGTGCCAGCTCGGAATTTAATGACTCCTACGAGCAGTACTTC	CASSEFNDSYEQYF
.	.	TRBV20-1	TRBJ1-1	TGCAGTGCTTCGGGAGTTGAAGCTTTCTTT	CSASGVEAFF
.	.	TRBV2	TRBJ2-3	TGTGCCAGCAGGTCCCCGGCAGATACGCAGTATTTT	CASRSPADTQYF
.	TRBD2	TRBV29-1	TRBJ2-3	TGCAGCGCGGGGACCGGGGGGGCATCAGATACGCAGTATTTT	CSAGTGGASDTQYF
.	TRBD1	TRBV10-3	TRBJ2-7	TGTGCCATCAGTGACAGGGACAGGGGAACCTACGAGCAGTACTTC	CAISDRDRGTYEQYF
once	.	TRBV10-3	TRBJ2-1	TGTGCCATCAGAGCGTGGAATGAGCAGTTCTTC	CAIRAWNEQFF
few	TRBD1	TRBV19	TRBJ2-3	TGTGCCAGTAGTCCGGGGTGGACAGGGCGATTGGAGACAGATACGCAGTATTTT	CASSPGWTGRLETDTQYF
.	.	TRBV7-8	TRBJ1-5	TGTGCCAGCAGCTTAGACTCTTTCCTGGGTACCAATCAGCCCCAGCATTTT	CASSLDSFLGTNQPQHF
.	.	TRBV11-2	TRBJ2-7	TGTGCCAGCAGCTTAGAGGTATACGAGCAGTACTTC	CASSLEVYEQYF
once	.	TRBV29-1	TRBJ2-1	TGCAGCGTGACAGGTCAGGGCGATGAGCAGTTCTTC	CSVTGQGDEQFF
.	.	TRBV29-1	TRBJ1-1	TGCAGCGTTTTTTCCTCGGCGGGCACTGAAGCTTTCTTT	CSVFSSAGTEAFF
.	.	TRBV30	TRBJ2-7	TGTGCCTTTTCGGGGGAAACCTACGAGCAGTACTTC	CAFSGETYEQYF
few	.	TRBV30	TRBJ2-7	TGTGCCTGGAGTGTAAGGGGCTACGAGCAGTACTTC	CAWSVRGYEQYF
.	.	TRBV29-1	TRBJ1-2	TGCAGCGTAGGGCTGGAGCTGAGGGGCTACACCTTC	CSVGLELRGYTF
few	TRBD1	TRBV25-1	TRBJ2-7	TGTGCCAGCACCCTAGCCGGGACAGGGGGCGGCGAGCAGTACTTC	CASTLAGTGGGEQYF
.	TRBD1	TRBV7-9	TRBJ2-1	TGTGCCAGCAGCTTCCAAACAGGGGCCAATGAGCAGTTCTTC	CASSFQTGANEQFF
.	TRBD1	TRBV28	TRBJ1-1	TGTGCCAGCAGTTCTTTTGCCTCCAGGGGGGTAGCTTTCTTT	CASSSFASRGVAFF
few	TRBD1	TRBV7-9	TRBJ2-7	TGTGCCAGCATCGACAGGACAGGTAACCTCTACGAGCAGTACTTC	CASIDRTGNLYEQYF
once	.	TRBV5-6	TRBJ2-6	TGTGCCAGCAGCTTAACGGGGCCCAACGTCCTGACTTTC	CASSLTGPNVLTF
few	TRBD1	TRBV9	TRBJ2-1	TGTGCCAGCAGCGTCGGGACAGATGGGAGTGAGCAGTTCTTC	CASSVGTDGSEQFF
.	.	TRBV29-1	TRBJ1-2	TGCAGCGTTGACCAGGTTAGGGCCTATGGCTACACCTTC	CSVDQVRAYGYTF
few	TRBD1	TRBV29-1	TRBJ2-3	TGCAGCGTGGGGACAGGGCCAGTGGATACGCAGTATTTT	CSVGTGPVDTQYF
.	TRBD1	TRBV29-1	TRBJ2-3	TGCAGCGTTGCCGGGACAGGGGGCACAGATACGCAGTATTTT	CSVAGTGGTDTQYF
.	.	TRBV18	TRBJ1-5	TGTGCCAGCTCACCAACGTGGGGCCAACAGCCCCAGCATTTT	CASSPTWGQQPQHF
.	.	TRBV9	TRBJ2-7	TGTGCCAGCAGCGTAGGCCCTAGCGCCAACGAGCAGTACTTC	CASSVGPSANEQYF
once	TRBD1	TRBV18	TRBJ1-4	TGTGCCAGCTCACATCGGACAGGGAGCGATGAAAAACTGTTTTTT	CASSHRTGSDEKLFF
.	.	TRBV30	TRBJ2-7	TGTGCCTGGAGTGTACTAAAAGCGGGGACAGGCTCCTACGAGCAGTACTTC	CAWSVLKAGTGSYEQYF